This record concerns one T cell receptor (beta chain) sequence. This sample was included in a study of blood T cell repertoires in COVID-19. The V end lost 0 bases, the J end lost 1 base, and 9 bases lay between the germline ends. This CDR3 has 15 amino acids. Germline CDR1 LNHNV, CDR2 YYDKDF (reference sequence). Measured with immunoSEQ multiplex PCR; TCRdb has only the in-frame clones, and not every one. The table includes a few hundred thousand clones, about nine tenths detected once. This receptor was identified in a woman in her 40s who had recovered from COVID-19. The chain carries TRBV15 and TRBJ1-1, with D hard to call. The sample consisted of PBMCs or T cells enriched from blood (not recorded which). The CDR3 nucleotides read TGTGCCACCAGCAGAGATATAGCGGAGAACACTGAAGCTTTCTTT. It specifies CATSRDIAENTEAFF.